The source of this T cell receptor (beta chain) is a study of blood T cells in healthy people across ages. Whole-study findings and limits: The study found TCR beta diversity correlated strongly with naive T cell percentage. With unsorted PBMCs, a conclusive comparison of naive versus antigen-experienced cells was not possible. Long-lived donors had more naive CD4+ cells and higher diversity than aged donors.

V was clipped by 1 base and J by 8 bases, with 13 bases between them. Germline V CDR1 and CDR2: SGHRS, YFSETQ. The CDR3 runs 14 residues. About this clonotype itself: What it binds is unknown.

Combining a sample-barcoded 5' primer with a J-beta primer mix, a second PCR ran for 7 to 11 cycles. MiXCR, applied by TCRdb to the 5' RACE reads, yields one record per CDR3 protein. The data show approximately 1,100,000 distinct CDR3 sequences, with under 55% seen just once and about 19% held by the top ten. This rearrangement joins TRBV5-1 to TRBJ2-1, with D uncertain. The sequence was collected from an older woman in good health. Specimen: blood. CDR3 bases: TGCGCCAGCAGCTTGCCCCAATCGGACGATGAGCAGTTCTTC. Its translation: CASSLPQSDDEQFF.